These T cell receptor beta chains were read from a single sample in a study of cytomegalovirus exposure and HLA in healthy donors. Method: immunoSEQ multiplex PCR; TCRdb's copy keeps in-frame clones and lacks some. The sample holds around 45,000 clones. Sequencing was carried out using PBMCs. The receptor set was obtained from a woman in her twenties or thirties in good health and CMV-seronegative. CDR3s include the opening cysteine and the closing phenylalanine or tryptophan. Each record gives: D gene, CDR3 length, V gene, J gene, CDR3 DNA, CDR3 protein. The D gene is left open where the match is weak.

D gene: NA
CDR3 length: 13
V gene: TRBV30
J gene: TRBJ1-2
CDR3 DNA: TGTGCCTGGAGCGTCGGGATCTCTTATGGCTACACCTTC
CDR3 protein: CAWSVGISYGYTF

D gene: TRBD2
CDR3 length: 15
V gene: TRBV11-2
J gene: TRBJ2-7
CDR3 DNA: TGTGCCAGCAGCCATTTAGCGGGCGGTGGTAGAGAGCAGTACTTC
CDR3 protein: CASSHLAGGGREQYF

D gene: TRBD2
CDR3 length: 13
V gene: TRBV29-1
J gene: TRBJ2-3
CDR3 DNA: TGCAGCGTTGTGAGCGGGAACCCAGATACGCAGTATTTT
CDR3 protein: CSVVSGNPDTQYF

D gene: NA
CDR3 length: 13
V gene: TRBV5-1
J gene: TRBJ1-1
CDR3 DNA: TGCGCCAGCAGCCAAAACCAGCGGGGCGAAGCTTTCTTT
CDR3 protein: CASSQNQRGEAFF

D gene: NA
CDR3 length: 17
V gene: TRBV4-1
J gene: TRBJ2-5
CDR3 DNA: TGCGCCAGCAGCCAAGGGAAGACAGATCGGTACCAAGAGACCCAGTACTTC
CDR3 protein: CASSQGKTDRYQETQYF

D gene: NA
CDR3 length: 13
V gene: TRBV7-9
J gene: TRBJ1-1
CDR3 DNA: TGTGCCAGCAGCTTAGTGAGCCGGGCTGAAGCTTTCTTT
CDR3 protein: CASSLVSRAEAFF

D gene: TRBD2
CDR3 length: 15
V gene: TRBV28
J gene: TRBJ2-7
CDR3 DNA: TGTGCCAGCACCCGCGGGGCTAGCGGCTCCTACGAGCAGTACTTC
CDR3 protein: CASTRGASGSYEQYF

D gene: NA
CDR3 length: 18
V gene: TRBV4-1
J gene: TRBJ2-5
CDR3 DNA: TGCGCCAGCAGCCACCCCGGGGGTAGCGGCTACCTAGGGGAGACCCAGTACTTC
CDR3 protein: CASSHPGGSGYLGETQYF

D gene: NA
CDR3 length: 11
V gene: TRBV14
J gene: TRBJ2-1
CDR3 DNA: TGTGCCAGCAGCCTGAGCAATGAGCAGTTCTTC
CDR3 protein: CASSLSNEQFF

D gene: NA
CDR3 length: 11
V gene: TRBV12-5
J gene: TRBJ2-7
CDR3 DNA: TGTGCTAGTGGACAGGCCTACGAGCAGTACTTC
CDR3 protein: CASGQAYEQYF

D gene: TRBD1
CDR3 length: 14
V gene: TRBV4-1
J gene: TRBJ2-7
CDR3 DNA: TGCGCCAGCACCCCAGGACAGGGAGCCTACGAGCAGTACTTC
CDR3 protein: CASTPGQGAYEQYF

D gene: TRBD1
CDR3 length: 18
V gene: TRBV25-1
J gene: TRBJ2-1
CDR3 DNA: TGTGCCAGCAGTGATGGGGTCTTGACAGGGGGCTTTTACAATGAGCAGTTCTTC
CDR3 protein: CASSDGVLTGGFYNEQFF

D gene: NA
CDR3 length: 15
V gene: TRBV6-5
J gene: TRBJ1-1
CDR3 DNA: TGTGCCAGCAGTTACCTCGAGACAGGGAACACTGAAGCTTTCTTT
CDR3 protein: CASSYLETGNTEAFF

D gene: TRBD2
CDR3 length: 15
V gene: TRBV19
J gene: TRBJ2-7
CDR3 DNA: TGTGCCAGTAGCCTGGCTCTAGCGGGGGCCAGCGAGCAGTACTTC
CDR3 protein: CASSLALAGASEQYF

D gene: NA
CDR3 length: 15
V gene: TRBV4-1
J gene: TRBJ1-2
CDR3 DNA: TGCGCCAGCAGCCAAGACCCAGGGTATGGCTATGGCTACACCTTC
CDR3 protein: CASSQDPGYGYGYTF

D gene: TRBD2
CDR3 length: 18
V gene: TRBV7-2
J gene: TRBJ2-6
CDR3 DNA: TGTGCCAGCAGCCTCGGACTAGCGGGGACGGGGGGGGCCAACGTCCTGACTTTC
CDR3 protein: CASSLGLAGTGGANVLTF

D gene: NA
CDR3 length: 14
V gene: TRBV30
J gene: TRBJ2-7
CDR3 DNA: TGTGCCTGGAGGAAACTCGCGATCTCCTACGAGCAGTACTTC
CDR3 protein: CAWRKLAISYEQYF

D gene: NA
CDR3 length: 14
V gene: TRBV7-9
J gene: TRBJ2-3
CDR3 DNA: TGTGCCAGCACCGGAGCGGGCCCCACAGATACGCAGTATTTT
CDR3 protein: CASTGAGPTDTQYF

D gene: NA
CDR3 length: 12
V gene: TRBV7-9
J gene: TRBJ1-2
CDR3 DNA: TGTGCCAGCAGTGCAGGGATAGATGGCTACACCTTC
CDR3 protein: CASSAGIDGYTF

D gene: NA
CDR3 length: 16
V gene: TRBV11-2
J gene: TRBJ1-1
CDR3 DNA: TGTGCCAGCAGCTTCCGACAGACGCCGGGGGACACTGAAGCTTTCTTT
CDR3 protein: CASSFRQTPGDTEAFF

D gene: NA
CDR3 length: 15
V gene: TRBV27
J gene: TRBJ1-1
CDR3 DNA: TGTGCCAGCAAAAGTAGGCAGGGGCCGTACACTGAAGCTTTCTTT
CDR3 protein: CASKSRQGPYTEAFF

D gene: NA
CDR3 length: 12
V gene: TRBV30
J gene: TRBJ2-2
CDR3 DNA: TGTGCCTGGAGTGGCGGGGCCGGGGAGCTGTTTTTT
CDR3 protein: CAWSGGAGELFF

D gene: TRBD1
CDR3 length: 15
V gene: TRBV27
J gene: TRBJ1-1
CDR3 DNA: TGTGCCAGCAGTCGCACAGGGGTGGGGGACACTGAAGCTTTCTTT
CDR3 protein: CASSRTGVGDTEAFF

D gene: NA
CDR3 length: 16
V gene: TRBV4-1
J gene: TRBJ2-3
CDR3 DNA: TGCGCCAGCAGCCTAGAGCGAGGAGGATCCAGAGATACGCAGTATTTT
CDR3 protein: CASSLERGGSRDTQYF